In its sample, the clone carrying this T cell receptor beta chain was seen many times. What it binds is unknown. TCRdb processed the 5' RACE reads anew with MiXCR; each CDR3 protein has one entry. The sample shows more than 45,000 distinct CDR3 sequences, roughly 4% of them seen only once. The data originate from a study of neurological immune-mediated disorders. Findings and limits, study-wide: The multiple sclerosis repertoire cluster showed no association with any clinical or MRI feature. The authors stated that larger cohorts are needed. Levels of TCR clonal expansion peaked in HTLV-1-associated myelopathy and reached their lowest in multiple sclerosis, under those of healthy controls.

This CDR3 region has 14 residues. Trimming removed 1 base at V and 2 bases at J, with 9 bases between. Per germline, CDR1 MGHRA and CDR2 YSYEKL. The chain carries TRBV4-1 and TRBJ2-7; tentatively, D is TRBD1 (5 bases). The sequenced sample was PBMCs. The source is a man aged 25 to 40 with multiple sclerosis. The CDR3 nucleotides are TGCGCCAGCAGCCAAGTCGACAGAGCCTACGAGCAGTACTTC. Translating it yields CASSQVDRAYEQYF.